A single sample is the source of the 27 T cell receptor beta chains below, sequenced in a study of blood T cell repertoires in COVID-19. The assay was immunoSEQ multiplex PCR, and TCRdb's table has in-frame clones only and misses some. The sample shows a few hundred thousand clones, roughly 88% of them seen only once. The specimen was peripheral blood. The receptors here all came from a woman in her 30s with COVID-19, enrolled during active disease.

J is TRBJ2-2 and V is TRBV21-1; TRBD2 is the table's D call, not checked against the DNA. TRBV21-1 constitutes a pseudogene. CDR3 size: 15 residues. For the CDR3, the DNA is TGTGCCAGCAGCCGAGGGGGGGTAAACACCGGGGAGCTGTTTTTT. Residues: CASSRGGVNTGELFF.

V is TRBV10-2 and J is TRBJ2-7, with D perhaps matching TRBD1 (6 bases). Germline CDR1 reads WSHSY; CDR2 reads SAAADI. The CDR3 contains 12 residues. Trimming shortened V by 9 bases and J by 2 bases, and 11 bases separated the two germline ends. CDR3 nucleotides: TGCGCCAGTAGGGACAACGCCTACGAGCAGTACTTC. Its protein is CASRDNAYEQYF.

On this clone itself: Additional DNA sequences in this sample encode the identical CDR3. The chain recombines TRBV5-6 with TRBJ1-5; 7 bases are shared with TRBD1. Germline V lookup: CDR1 SGHDT, CDR2 YYEEEE. V lost 0 bases and J lost 6; bases outside the gene matches: 12. This CDR3 has 17 amino acids. The CDR3 bases are TGTGCCAGCAGCTTGGGGGGGCGAGGGGGCTTGGGTCAGCCCCAGCATTTT. Protein: CASSLGGRGGLGQPQHF.

The gene calls are TRBV4-1 and TRBJ2-1; 11 nucleotides agree with TRBD2. Germline assignment: CDR1 MGHRA and CDR2 YSYEKL. V was clipped by 5 bases and J by 5 bases; unmatched bases: 5. This CDR3 is 15 amino acids long. The chain's CDR3 is CASSAGTSGHNEQFF. CDR3 coding DNA: TGCGCCAGCAGCGCCGGGACTAGCGGCCACAATGAGCAGTTCTTC.

The rearrangement links TRBV10-3 to TRBJ2-7; 9 positions match TRBD2. Germline CDR1 ENHRY, CDR2 SYGVKD. V lost 4 bases, J lost 3 bases, and 7 bases stayed unmatched. There are 15 residues in the CDR3. This CDR3 reads CAISAVAGVVYEQYF. The CDR3 DNA follows: TGTGCCATCAGTGCGGTAGCGGGGGTGGTCTACGAGCAGTACTTC.

The CDR3 bases are TGTGCCAGCAGCCGCTTACCCATCCCGGACAGGCGAGTGTATGGCTACACCTTC. This codes for CASSRLPIPDRRVYGYTF. The chain joins TRBV7-9 to TRBJ1-2, with 7 nucleotides matching TRBD1. CDR3 length: 18 residues. V was pared by 5 bases and J by 5 bases, with 20 bases of the junction left unmatched. Germline-derived CDR1 and CDR2 are SEHNR and FQNEAQ (reference sequence). Together with reference TRBV7-9 and TRBJ1-2, the CDR3 gives the full variable domain: DTGVSQNPRHKITKRGQNVTFRCDPISEHNRLYWYRQTLGQGPEFLTYFQNEAQLEKSRLLSDRFSAERPKGSFSTLEIQRTEQGDSAMYLCASSRLPIPDRRVYGYTFGSGTRLTVV.

This sequence joins TRBV21-1 and TRBJ2-6; the D call of TRBD1 is as the table states it, not checked on the DNA. TRBV21-1 is reported as a pseudogene. CDR3 length: 19 amino acids. CDR3 bases: TGTGCCAGCAGCCCCCGAAGGGACAGGGGGCGCACTGGGGCCAACGTCCTGACTTTC. Its protein product is CASSPRRDRGRTGANVLTF.

This clone was observed a single time. V is TRBV5-1 and J is TRBJ1-1; D may be TRBD1 (6 bases). Germline CDR1 SGHRS, CDR2 YFSETQ. The CDR3 consists of 17 residues. Deletions cut 0 bases from V and 2 bases from J, with 17 bases between. In nucleotides, the CDR3 is TGCGCCAGCAGCTTGGAACAGGGATCCGGTCCAAACACTGAAGCTTTCTTT. Translated, it gives CASSLEQGSGPNTEAFF. The full variable domain, with the rest looked up from reference TRBV5-1 and TRBJ1-1, is KAGVTQTPRYLIKTRGQQVTLSCSPISGHRSVSWYQQTPGQGLQFLFEYFSETQRNKGNFPGRFSGRQFSNSRSEMNVSTLELGDSALYLCASSLEQGSGPNTEAFFGQGTRLTVV.

The CDR3: CASSLVQGPSGELFF. As DNA, the CDR3 is TGTGCCAGCAGCTTAGTTCAGGGTCCCTCCGGGGAGCTGTTTTTT. The chain is built from TRBV7-9 and TRBJ2-2; the D gene is possibly TRBD1 (5 bases). V shed 1 base and J shed 6 bases, with 12 bases lying between them. CDR1 is SEHNR and CDR2 is FQNEAQ in the germline V gene (reference sequence). The CDR3 extends over 15 amino acids.

This clone occurred a few times. The V call is TRBV30, the J call TRBJ2-7; 8 positions agree with TRBD1. Germline values: CDR1 GTSNPN, CDR2 SVGIG (reference sequence). V lost 3 bases, J lost 2 bases, and 3 bases stayed unmatched. The CDR3 consists of 13 residues. CDR3 nucleotides: TGTGCCTGGAGCCCGACAGGGGCCTACGAGCAGTACGTC. It specifies CAWSPTGAYEQYV.

This chain connects TRBV11-2 to TRBJ2-1; D call uncertain. CDR1 and CDR2 from the germline V gene are SGHAT and FQNNGV. Trimming left V 4 bases short and J 0 bases short, with 7 bases between. The CDR3 loop spans 14 amino acids. CDR3 region: CASSSLSSYNEQFF. In DNA form, the CDR3 reads TGTGCCAGCAGCTCCCTCAGCTCCTACAATGAGCAGTTCTTC.

The J gene is TRBJ2-7, the V gene TRBV23-1, with D possibly being TRBD1 (5 bases). TRBV23-1 is an ORF, with its function uncertain. CDR3 length: 18 amino acids. The V end lost 5 bases, the J end lost 2 bases, and 25 bases lay between the germline ends. The DNA of the CDR3 is TGCGCCAGCAGTACGATAGAAGGGGTAGGCTGGACGGCCTACGAGCAGTACGTC. As protein: CASSTIEGVGWTAYEQYV.

The chain's CDR3 is CSASGGSNEQFF. CDR3 sequence (DNA): TGCAGTGCTAGTGGTGGGAGTAATGAGCAGTTCTTC. The V and J genes are TRBV20-1 and TRBJ2-1, with TRBD2 as a possible D gene (5 bases). The CDR3 is 12 amino acids. Looked up from germline, CDR1 is DFQATT and CDR2 is SNEGSKA (reference sequence). With 3 bases removed from V and 7 bases from J, the gap between germline ends came to 10 bases.

The chain uses TRBV6-5 and TRBJ1-1, with TRBD1 matching 11 bases. After removal of 2 bases from V and 1 base from J, the junction contained 3 bases not matched to a gene. The germline V gene encodes CDR1 MNHEY and CDR2 SVGAGI. This CDR3 is 16 amino acids long. The CDR3 reads CASSYGTGGGNTEAFF. For the CDR3, the DNA is TGTGCCAGCAGTTACGGGACAGGGGGGGGGAACACTGAAGCTTTCTTT.

The chain combines TRBV7-2 with TRBJ1-4, with D tentatively TRBD1 (6 bases). V was clipped by 2 bases and J by 8 bases, with 21 bases between them. The CDR3 extends over 17 amino acids. The germline gives CDR1 SGHTA, CDR2 FQGNSA. The CDR3 bases are TGTGCCAGCAGCTTACACAGGGTGGGAGTTGAGGGAGAAAAACTGTTTTTT. As protein: CASSLHRVGVEGEKLFF.

This chain joins TRBV21-1 and TRBJ1-1. TRBV21-1 is an annotated pseudogene. The length of the CDR3 is 15 residues. The CDR3 DNA reads as TGTGCCAGCAGCAACCCGGGGGGCCGGAACACTGAAGCTTTCTTT. Translating gives CASSNPGGRNTEAFF.

The rearrangement links TRBV14 to TRBJ2-1, with unresolved D. Germline assignment: CDR1 SGHDN and CDR2 FVKESK. Trimming removed 4 bases at V and 4 bases at J, with 8 bases between. The CDR3 extends over 13 amino acids. The CDR3 DNA reads as TGTGCCAGCAGCCGCTTTCAGTACAATGAGCAGTTCTTC. It codes for CASSRFQYNEQFF.

V gene TRBV5-1 combines with J gene TRBJ2-2; 15 bases match TRBD2. The germline gives CDR1 SGHRS, CDR2 YFSETQ. The CDR3 is 18 amino acids. The V gene end was trimmed by 4 bases and the J gene end by 7 bases; junction bases not matched to a gene: 11. The CDR3 is CASSNAGTSGRRNGELFF. The CDR3 coding sequence is TGCGCCAGCAGCAACGCTGGGACTAGCGGGAGGCGGAACGGGGAGCTGTTTTTT.

The rearrangement uses TRBV7-2 and TRBJ2-3; D is ambiguous. This CDR3 is 17 amino acids long. Germline V gives CDR1 SGHTA, CDR2 FQGNSA. Trimming stripped 5 bases from V and 0 bases from J, with 18 bases between. CDR3 in amino acids: CASSPIYRRGSTDTQYF. The CDR3, as DNA: TGTGCCAGCAGCCCGATCTACCGGCGCGGTAGCACAGATACGCAGTATTTT.

The chain joins TRBV3-1 (or the pseudogene TRBV3-2) to TRBJ2-1, with D possibly TRBD2 on 5 matching bases. There are 15 residues in the CDR3. The V and J ends lost 4 bases and 5 bases respectively, with 15 bases between them. The germline V gene encodes CDR1 LGHDT and CDR2 YNNKEL (reference sequence). CDR3 loop: CASSRIPSGNNEQFF. Here the CDR3 DNA reads TGTGCCAGCAGCCGGATTCCGTCCGGGAACAATGAGCAGTTCTTC.

The chain employs TRBV6-5 and TRBJ2-2; D is perhaps TRBD2 (6 bases). Looked up from germline, CDR1 is MNHEY and CDR2 is SVGAGI. Between the trimmed V and J ends, which lost 8 bases and 4 bases, there was a span of 17 bases. CDR3 length equals 15 residues. CDR3 nucleotide sequence: TGTGCCAGCGCCGGAGGGGTACTCGGCACCGGGGAGCTGTTTTTT. It translates to CASAGGVLGTGELFF.

The V gene is TRBV5-5, the J gene TRBJ2-3, with a possible D match to TRBD2 (6 bases). This CDR3 is 14 amino acids long. With 1 base removed from V and 4 bases from J, the gap between germline ends came to 10 bases. Per germline, CDR1 SGHKS and CDR2 YYEKEE (reference sequence). CDR3 in DNA: TGTGCCAGCAGCTTGTTGTCGGGAGCAGATACGCAGTATTTT. This translates into CASSLLSGADTQYF.

The chain is built from TRBV11-2 and TRBJ2-2, with 9 nucleotides matching TRBD1. With V trimmed by 7 bases and J by 4 bases, 10 bases remained unmatched. The germline V gene has CDR1 SGHAT and CDR2 FQNNGV. This CDR3 has 16 amino acids. The CDR3 spells CASTPAGTGSTGELFF. CDR3 DNA: TGTGCCAGCACCCCCGCCGGGACAGGGTCCACCGGGGAGCTGTTTTTT.

This clone showed up just a few times. The V call is TRBV6-5, the J call TRBJ2-7; TRBD2 matches at 10 bases. The CDR3 extends over 14 amino acids. J lost 3 bases, V lost 6 bases, and 5 bases had no gene match. CDR1 is MNHEY, CDR2 SVGAGI, per germline. CDR3 nucleotide sequence: TGTGCCAGCAGGGGGACTAGCGTAAACTACGAGCAGTACGTC. Protein sequence: CASRGTSVNYEQYV.

The rearrangement uses TRBV5-1 and TRBJ1-4, with TRBD1 matching 7 bases. With 4 bases clipped from V and 6 bases from J, the junction kept 9 bases outside the gene matches. CDR1 and CDR2 (germline): SGHRS, YFSETQ. The CDR3 extends over 15 amino acids. The CDR3: CASSTTGAEDEKLFF. In DNA, the CDR3 is TGCGCCAGCAGCACCACAGGGGCAGAGGATGAAAAACTGTTTTTT.

The V call is TRBV30, the J call TRBJ1-1; the D is unclear. Germline CDR1 is GTSNPN and CDR2 is SVGIG (reference sequence). CDR3 length: 16 residues. V shed 5 bases and J shed 3 bases, with 22 bases lying between them. This CDR3 reads CAWGSKGSGWDTEAFF. CDR3 in DNA: TGTGCCTGGGGATCCAAAGGTAGCGGGTGGGACACTGAAGCTTTCTTT.

The rearrangement joins TRBV9 to TRBJ2-2; TRBD2 might be the D (6 bases). Germline lookup yields CDR1 SGDLS and CDR2 YYNGEE. The V end was cut by 0 bases, the J end by 3 bases, with 15 bases between. CDR3 length: 17 residues. CDR3: CASSVVLEGPDTGELFF. The CDR3 coding sequence is TGTGCCAGCAGCGTAGTCTTGGAGGGGCCTGACACCGGGGAGCTGTTTTTT.